These 16 T cell receptor beta chains were sequenced from one sample in a study of blood T cell repertoires in COVID-19. Sequencing was performed with immunoSEQ multiplex PCR; in TCRdb, only in-frame clones are kept and a portion is missing. The data show a few hundred thousand clones, with roughly four fifths seen just once and 3.4% held by the top ten. Material: peripheral blood. The receptors were gathered from a woman between 18 and 29 years old with acute or convalescent COVID-19.

The J gene is TRBJ2-3, the V gene TRBV3-1 (or the pseudogene TRBV3-2); 9 bases map to TRBD2. V trimming: 1 base; J trimming: 4 bases; junction bases outside the gene matches: 9. The CDR3 consists of 17 residues. Germline V gene data show CDR1 as LGHDT and CDR2 as YNNKEL (reference sequence). The CDR3 DNA sequence: TGTGCCAGCAGCCAAGCGTTGTTGGTAGCGGGGGCAGATACGCAGTATTTT. It specifies CASSQALLVAGADTQYF.

The genes are TRBV29-1 and TRBJ1-1; a weak D match, TRBD1 (5 bases). This CDR3 region has 12 residues. Looked up from germline, CDR1 is SQVTM and CDR2 is ANQGSEA. V lost 5 bases and J lost 1, with 8 bases in between. As DNA, the CDR3 is TGCAGCGTTCCCGGACAGAACACTGAAGCTTTCTTT. Translating gives CSVPGQNTEAFF.

Only one count was recorded for this clone. The V gene is TRBV7-8, the J gene TRBJ1-1, with D tentatively TRBD1 (5 bases). From germline, CDR1 is SGHVS and CDR2 FQNEAQ. Trimming cost V 1 base and J 0 bases, with 15 bases left between them. The CDR3 length is 17 residues. This chain's CDR3 is CASSLVRVGFMNTEAFF. The DNA for the CDR3 is TGTGCCAGCAGCTTAGTCAGGGTGGGGTTCATGAACACTGAAGCTTTCTTT.

The V call is TRBV10-2, the J call TRBJ2-3, with 8 positions matching TRBD2. Germline-derived CDR1 and CDR2 are WSHSY and SAAADI. V was clipped by 9 bases and J by 2 bases; unmatched bases: 25. This CDR3 comprises 20 residues. CDR3 DNA sequence: TGCGCCAGTCAAAACCCGGGACTAGAATCCCCCCTCCCCACCACAGATACGCAGTATTTT. Translation gives CASQNPGLESPLPTTDTQYF.

J is TRBJ2-1 and V is TRBV5-6, with D maybe TRBD2 (6 bases). Germline CDR1 and CDR2: SGHDT and YYEEEE. V lost 0 bases and J lost 0, with 7 bases in between. The length of the CDR3 is 15 residues. CDR3 bases: TGTGCCAGCAGCTTGGGAGCGGGCTCCTACAATGAGCAGTTCTTC. Its translation is CASSLGAGSYNEQFF.

The chain combines TRBV19 with TRBJ1-1; 7 bases align to TRBD1. The CDR3 is 13 residues long. Per the germline V gene, CDR1 is LNHDA and CDR2 is SQIVND (reference sequence). V lost 5 bases to trimming and J lost 4 bases; unmatched junction nucleotides: 4. This CDR3 is CASSRQGGTEAFF. In nucleotides, the CDR3 is TGTGCCAGTAGTCGACAGGGAGGCACTGAAGCTTTCTTT.

The chain uses TRBV16 and TRBJ1-2; D remains ambiguous. In germline, CDR1 is KGHSY, CDR2 FQNENV. V lost 4 bases to trimming and J lost 8 bases, with 8 bases between them. The CDR3 totals 11 residues. The CDR3 reads CASSPRVGYTF. The CDR3 DNA is TGTGCCAGCAGCCCCCGGGTCGGCTACACCTTC.

The chain carries TRBV5-4 and TRBJ2-5, with 7 bases aligning to TRBD2. This CDR3 region has 17 residues. CDR1 and CDR2 (germline): SGHNT, YYREEE (reference sequence). The J segment lost 1 base and the V segment lost 1 base, leaving 10 bases of the junction unmatched. The CDR3, as DNA: TGTGCCAGCAGCTTGACCACGGGGGGAAGGGGCCAAGAGACCCAGTACTTC. This gives the protein CASSLTTGGRGQETQYF.

The chain joins TRBV28 to TRBJ2-7; weak D call: TRBD2 (5 bases). CDR1 and CDR2 (germline): MDHEN, SYDVKM. V lost 3 bases to trimming and J lost 5 bases, with 8 bases between them. This CDR3 has 12 amino acids. The CDR3 bases are TGTGCCAGCAGTTTTCGGGGAGACGAGCAGTACTTC. It is translated as CASSFRGDEQYF.

J is TRBJ1-2 and V is TRBV9; 7 bases match TRBD1. J gave up 3 bases and V 4 bases, and 9 bases lay outside the gene matches. The CDR3 sequence is 15 residues long. Germline CDR1 reads SGDLS; CDR2 reads YYNGEE. The CDR3 loop reads CASSPSRQGDYGYTF. The CDR3 DNA sequence: TGTGCCAGCAGCCCCAGCCGACAGGGTGACTATGGCTACACCTTC. Full variable domain (rest looked up from reference TRBV9 and TRBJ1-2): DSGVTQTPKHLITATGQRVTLRCSPRSGDLSVYWYQQSLDQGLQFLIQYYNGEERAKGNILERFSAQQFPDLHSELNLSSLELGDSALYFCASSPSRQGDYGYTFGSGTRLTVV.

V usage is TRBV24-1 and J usage is TRBJ2-3; the match to TRBD1 covers 7 bases. Germline CDR1 and CDR2: KGHDR and SFDVKD. The CDR3 length is 14 residues. The V and J ends lost 7 bases and 3 bases, in that order; junction bases with no gene match: 6. CDR3 sequence (DNA): TGTGCCACCAGAGGCAGGGGACAGACAGATACGCAGTATTTT. Protein product: CATRGRGQTDTQYF.

This clone occurred once. The genes are TRBV29-1 and TRBJ1-1; possibly TRBD1 for D (5 bases). CDR1 is SQVTM, CDR2 ANQGSEA, per germline. This CDR3 comprises 14 residues. Trimming removed 6 bases from V and 1 base from J, with 15 bases in between. The CDR3: CSVRLGQANTEAFF. CDR3 nucleotides: TGCAGCGTCCGACTGGGGCAGGCGAACACTGAAGCTTTCTTT.

The genes are TRBV10-1 and TRBJ2-1, with D possibly being TRBD1 (5 bases). The V gene lost 3 bases and the J gene lost 0 bases, with 9 bases spanning the gap. The CDR3 has 15 amino acids. Looked up from germline, CDR1 is WNHNN and CDR2 is SYGVQD (reference sequence). CDR3 DNA sequence: TGCGCCAGCAGTGAAGGACACGGCTCCTACAATGAGCAGTTCTTC. It is translated as CASSEGHGSYNEQFF.

The V and J genes are TRBV3-1 (or the pseudogene TRBV3-2) and TRBJ1-2, with 10 bases aligning to TRBD1. The CDR3 loop spans 16 amino acids. Looked up from germline, CDR1 is LGHDT and CDR2 is YNNKEL (reference sequence). The J segment lost 6 bases and the V segment lost 6 bases, leaving 13 bases of the junction unmatched. In DNA, the CDR3 is TGTGCCAGCAGACCCCGGGACAGGGGTGACCTCGATGGCTACACCTTC. Its protein product is CASRPRDRGDLDGYTF.

J is TRBJ2-1 and V is TRBV9; 13 nucleotides align to TRBD2. The J segment lost 7 bases and the V segment lost 3 bases, leaving 10 bases of the junction unmatched. This CDR3 spans 17 amino acids. Germline assignment: CDR1 SGDLS and CDR2 YYNGEE. The CDR3 is CASSARTTSGRPNEQFF. CDR3 nucleotides: TGTGCCAGCAGCGCAAGGACGACTAGCGGGAGGCCGAATGAGCAGTTCTTC.

CDR3 loop: CAISESTSGGYNEQFF. In DNA form, the CDR3 reads TGTGCCATCAGTGAGTCGACTAGCGGAGGGTACAATGAGCAGTTCTTC. This chain links TRBV10-3 with TRBJ2-1, with 9 bases aligning to TRBD2. V trimming: 0 bases; J trimming: 4 bases; junction bases outside the gene matches: 4. Germline V gene data show CDR1 as ENHRY and CDR2 as SYGVKD. The CDR3 runs to 16 residues.